This TCR beta chain was identified during a study of vaccination effects on CD4 cells after COVID-19. Study outcomes and limitations: After vaccination, at late timepoints, clones induced by infection and by vaccine contracted markedly.

As for this clone: Antigen: not known.

After expansion with viral peptide pools in the ViraFEST assay, antigen-specific CD4+ T cells were sequenced. Culture proceeded for about 11 days, and CD4+ T cells were then isolated. Two doses of BNT162b2 or mRNA-1273 vaccine were administered to participants. The authors exchanged half the medium for IL-2 medium on days 3 and 7. Data came from immunoSEQ multiplex PCR; TCRdb stores just in-frame clones and leaves some out. This sample yields under 50,000 clones, of which about 80% are seen a single time; less than 2% belongs to the top ten. The receptor was derived from a human donor who received a COVID-19 vaccine. Some clones in this sample may be carry-over from other donors' samples. Material: CD4+ T cells from PBMCs cultured with HCoV-NL63 spike peptides, obtained after COVID-19 vaccination.

CDR3 DNA: TGTGCCACCAGTGATTCTACTAACTATGGCTACACCTTC. It encodes CATSDSTNYGYTF. V is TRBV24-1 and J is TRBJ1-2; D remains unclear. Germline CDR1 reads KGHDR; CDR2 reads SFDVKD. This CDR3 contains 13 residues. V was cut by 2 bases and J by 0 bases, with 3 bases left in between.